The entry that follows covers one T cell receptor (beta chain) sequence. The germline V gene encodes CDR1 LNHDA and CDR2 SQIVND (reference sequence). The CDR3 is 15 amino acids. V lost 10 bases, J lost 2 bases, and 19 bases lay in between. The table came from immunoSEQ multiplex PCR; TCRdb's copy has only in-frame clones and leaves some out. Of a few hundred thousand clones listed, 65% to 85% are singletons. This entry is derived from a study of blood T cell repertoires in COVID-19. The sequence derives from a woman older than 75 with acute or convalescent COVID-19. V gene TRBV19 combines with J gene TRBJ2-3, with D possibly matching TRBD2 (6 bases). The sequencing sample was made of peripheral blood. The CDR3, as DNA: TGTGCCACCTTTCAAACGGCGGGGCCCACAGATACGCAGTATTTT. The encoded protein is CATFQTAGPTDTQYF.